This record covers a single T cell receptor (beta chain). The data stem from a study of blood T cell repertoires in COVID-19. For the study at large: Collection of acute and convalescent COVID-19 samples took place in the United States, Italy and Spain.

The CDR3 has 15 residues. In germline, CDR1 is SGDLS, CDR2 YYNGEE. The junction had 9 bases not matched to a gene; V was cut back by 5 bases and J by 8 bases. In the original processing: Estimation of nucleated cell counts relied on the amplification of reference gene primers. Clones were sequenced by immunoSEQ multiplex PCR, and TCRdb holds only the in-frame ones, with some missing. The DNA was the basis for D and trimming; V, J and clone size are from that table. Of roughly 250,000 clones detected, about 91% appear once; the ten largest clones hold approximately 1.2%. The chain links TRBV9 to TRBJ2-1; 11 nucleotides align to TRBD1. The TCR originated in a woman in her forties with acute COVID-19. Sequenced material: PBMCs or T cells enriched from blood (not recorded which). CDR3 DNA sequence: TGTGCCAGCAGTACAGGACAGGGGGCTTGGGATGAGCAGTTCTTC. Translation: CASSTGQGAWDEQFF.